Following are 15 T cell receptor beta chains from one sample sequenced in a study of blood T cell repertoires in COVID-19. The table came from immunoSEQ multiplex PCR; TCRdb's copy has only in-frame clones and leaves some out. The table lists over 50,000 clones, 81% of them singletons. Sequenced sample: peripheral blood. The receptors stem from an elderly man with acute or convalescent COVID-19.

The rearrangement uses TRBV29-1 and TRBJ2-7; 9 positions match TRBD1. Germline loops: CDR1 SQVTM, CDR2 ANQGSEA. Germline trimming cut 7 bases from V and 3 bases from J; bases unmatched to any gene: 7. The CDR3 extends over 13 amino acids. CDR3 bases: TGCAGCGCACAGGGACAGGGCGACTACGAGCAGTACTTC. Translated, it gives CSAQGQGDYEQYF.

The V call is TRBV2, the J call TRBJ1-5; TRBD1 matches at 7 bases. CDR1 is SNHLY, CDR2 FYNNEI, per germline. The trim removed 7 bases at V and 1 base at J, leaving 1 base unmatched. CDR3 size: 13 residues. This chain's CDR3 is CASTGQSNQPQHF. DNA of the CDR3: TGTGCCAGCACGGGACAGAGCAATCAGCCCCAGCATTTT. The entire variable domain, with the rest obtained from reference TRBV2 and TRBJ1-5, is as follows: EPEVTQTPSHQVTQMGQEVILRCVPISNHLYFYWYRQILGQKVEFLVSFYNNEISEKSEIFDDQFSVERPDGSNFTLKIRSTKLEDSAMYFCASTGQSNQPQHFGDGTRLSIL.

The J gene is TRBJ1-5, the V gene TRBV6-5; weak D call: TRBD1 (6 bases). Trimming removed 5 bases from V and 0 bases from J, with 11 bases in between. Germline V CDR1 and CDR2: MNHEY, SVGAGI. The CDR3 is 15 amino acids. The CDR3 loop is CASSLDSNSNQPQHF. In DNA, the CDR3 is TGTGCCAGCAGTCTGGACAGCAATAGCAATCAGCCCCAGCATTTT.

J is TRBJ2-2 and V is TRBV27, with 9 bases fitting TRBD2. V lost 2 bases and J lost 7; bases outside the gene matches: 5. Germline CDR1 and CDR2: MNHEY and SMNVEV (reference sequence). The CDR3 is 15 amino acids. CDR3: CASSLTLSGSGELFF. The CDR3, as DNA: TGTGCCAGCAGTTTAACGCTTAGCGGGAGCGGGGAGCTGTTTTTT.

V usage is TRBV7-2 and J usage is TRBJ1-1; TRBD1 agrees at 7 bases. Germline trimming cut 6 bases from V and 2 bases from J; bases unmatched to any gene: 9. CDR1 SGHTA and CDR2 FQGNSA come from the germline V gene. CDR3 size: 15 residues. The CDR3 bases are TGTGCCAGCAGGACACTTACAGGGGTTAACACTGAAGCTTTCTTT. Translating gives CASRTLTGVNTEAFF.

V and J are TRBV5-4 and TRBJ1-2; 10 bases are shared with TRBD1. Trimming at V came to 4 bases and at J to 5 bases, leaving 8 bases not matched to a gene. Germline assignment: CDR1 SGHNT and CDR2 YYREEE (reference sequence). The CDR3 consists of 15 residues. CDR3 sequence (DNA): TGTGCCAGCAGCGACGACAGGGGGCCGTTTTATGGCTACACCTTC. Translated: CASSDDRGPFYGYTF.

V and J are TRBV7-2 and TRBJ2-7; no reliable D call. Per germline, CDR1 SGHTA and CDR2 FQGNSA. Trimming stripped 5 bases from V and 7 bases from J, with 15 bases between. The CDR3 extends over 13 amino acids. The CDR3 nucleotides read TGTGCCAGCAGCCCCGACAACCGACGGGAGCAGTACTTC. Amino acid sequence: CASSPDNRREQYF.

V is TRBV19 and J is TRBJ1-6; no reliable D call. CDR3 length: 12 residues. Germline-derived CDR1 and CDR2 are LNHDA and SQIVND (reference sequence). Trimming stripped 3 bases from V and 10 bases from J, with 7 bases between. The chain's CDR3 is CASSISGSPLHF. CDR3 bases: TGTGCCAGTAGTATTTCGGGGTCACCCCTCCACTTT. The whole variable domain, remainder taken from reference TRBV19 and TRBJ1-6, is DGGITQSPKYLFRKEGQNVTLSCEQNLNHDAMYWYRQDPGQGLRLIYYSQIVNDFQKGDIAEGYSVSREKKESFPLTVTSAQKNPTAFYLCASSISGSPLHFGNGTRLTVT.

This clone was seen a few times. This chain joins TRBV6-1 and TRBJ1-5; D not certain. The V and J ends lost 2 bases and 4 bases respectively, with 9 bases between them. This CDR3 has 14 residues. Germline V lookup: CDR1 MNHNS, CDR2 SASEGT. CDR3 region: CASSEIGGNQPQHF. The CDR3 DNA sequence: TGTGCCAGCAGTGAAATTGGCGGTAATCAGCCCCAGCATTTT.

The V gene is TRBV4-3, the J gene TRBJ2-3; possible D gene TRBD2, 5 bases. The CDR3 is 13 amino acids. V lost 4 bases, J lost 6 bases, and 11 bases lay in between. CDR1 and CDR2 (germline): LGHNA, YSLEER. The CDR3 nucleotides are TGCGCCAGCAGCCTCGGGATAGAGGATACGCAGTATTTT. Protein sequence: CASSLGIEDTQYF.

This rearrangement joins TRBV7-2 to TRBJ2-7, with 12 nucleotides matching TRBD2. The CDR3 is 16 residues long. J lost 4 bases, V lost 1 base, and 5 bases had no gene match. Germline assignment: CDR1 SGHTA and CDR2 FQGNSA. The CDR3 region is CASSLGLAGGPYEQYF. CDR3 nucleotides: TGTGCCAGCAGCTTAGGCCTAGCGGGAGGGCCTTACGAGCAGTACTTC.

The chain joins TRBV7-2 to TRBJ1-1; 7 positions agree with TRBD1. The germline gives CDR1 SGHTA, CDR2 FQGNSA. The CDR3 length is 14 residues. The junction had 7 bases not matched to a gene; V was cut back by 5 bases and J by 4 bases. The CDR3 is CASSVPGQLTEAFF. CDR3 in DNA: TGTGCCAGCAGCGTACCGGGACAGCTCACTGAAGCTTTCTTT.

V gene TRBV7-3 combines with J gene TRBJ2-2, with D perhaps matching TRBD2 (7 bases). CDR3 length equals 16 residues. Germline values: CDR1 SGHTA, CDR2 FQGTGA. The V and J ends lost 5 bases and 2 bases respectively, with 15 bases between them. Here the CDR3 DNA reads TGTGCCAGCAGCCCGAGGGGGGGCCTAAACACCGGGGAGCTGTTTTTT. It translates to CASSPRGGLNTGELFF.

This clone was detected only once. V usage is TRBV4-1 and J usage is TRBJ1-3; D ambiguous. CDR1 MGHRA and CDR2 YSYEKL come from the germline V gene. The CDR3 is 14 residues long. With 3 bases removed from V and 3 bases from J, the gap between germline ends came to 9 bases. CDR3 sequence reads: CASSHDTGGNTIYF. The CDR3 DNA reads TGCGCCAGCAGCCACGACACTGGTGGAAACACCATATATTTT.

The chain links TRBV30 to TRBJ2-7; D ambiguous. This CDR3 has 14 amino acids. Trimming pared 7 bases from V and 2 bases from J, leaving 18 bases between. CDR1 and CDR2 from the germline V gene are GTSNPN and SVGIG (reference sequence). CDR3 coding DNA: TGTGCCTTTAGACACGTAATACACCCCTACGAGCAGTACTTC. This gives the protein CAFRHVIHPYEQYF.